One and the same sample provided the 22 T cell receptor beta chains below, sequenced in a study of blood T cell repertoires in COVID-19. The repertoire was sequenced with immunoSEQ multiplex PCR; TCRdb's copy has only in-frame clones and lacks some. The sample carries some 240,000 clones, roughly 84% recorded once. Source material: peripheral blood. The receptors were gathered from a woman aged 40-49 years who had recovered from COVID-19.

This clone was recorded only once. Here the CDR3 DNA reads TGTGCCAGCAGCTTGAGACAGAACTCTGGGGCCAACGTCCTGACTTTC. This encodes CASSLRQNSGANVLTF. This chain joins TRBV11-1 and TRBJ2-6; D might be TRBD1 (5 bases). Germline CDR1 reads SGHAT; CDR2 reads FQDESV (reference sequence). This CDR3 comprises 16 residues. V was pared by 3 bases and J by 0 bases, with 9 bases between.

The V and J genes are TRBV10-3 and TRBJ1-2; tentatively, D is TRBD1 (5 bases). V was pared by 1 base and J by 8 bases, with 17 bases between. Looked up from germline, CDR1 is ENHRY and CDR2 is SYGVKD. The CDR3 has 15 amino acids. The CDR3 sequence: CAISEWGESAVGYTF. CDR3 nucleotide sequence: TGTGCCATCAGTGAGTGGGGGGAAAGTGCAGTAGGCTACACCTTC.

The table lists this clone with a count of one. The CDR3 loop reads CASGGGVIGSPLHF. CDR3 bases: TGTGCCAGCGGAGGCGGGGTTATAGGGTCACCCCTCCACTTT. This chain joins TRBV6-5 and TRBJ1-6; D gene unclear. Per germline, CDR1 MNHEY and CDR2 SVGAGI. This CDR3 contains 14 residues. The germline V and J ends were trimmed by 8 bases and 10 bases, with 18 bases remaining between them.

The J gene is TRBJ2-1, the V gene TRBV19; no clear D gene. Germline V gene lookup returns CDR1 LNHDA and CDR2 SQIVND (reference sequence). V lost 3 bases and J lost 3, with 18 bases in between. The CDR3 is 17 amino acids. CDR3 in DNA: TGTGCCAGTAGTATCGTGATGGTTTCCCCTAACTACAATGAGCAGTTCTTC. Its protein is CASSIVMVSPNYNEQFF.

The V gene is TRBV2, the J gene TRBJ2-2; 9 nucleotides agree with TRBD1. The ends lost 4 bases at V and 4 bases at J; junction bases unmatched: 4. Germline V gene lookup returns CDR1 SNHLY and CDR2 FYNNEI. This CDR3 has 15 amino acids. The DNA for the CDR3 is TGTGCCAGCAGTGTGGACAGGGGAGGCACCGGGGAGCTGTTTTTT. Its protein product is CASSVDRGGTGELFF.

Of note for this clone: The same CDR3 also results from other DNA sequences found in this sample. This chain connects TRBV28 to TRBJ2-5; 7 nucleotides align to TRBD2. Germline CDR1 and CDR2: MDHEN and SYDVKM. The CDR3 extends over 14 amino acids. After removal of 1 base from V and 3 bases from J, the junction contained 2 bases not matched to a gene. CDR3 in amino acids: CASSLSGGKETQYF. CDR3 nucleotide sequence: TGTGCCAGCAGTTTATCGGGGGGAAAAGAGACCCAGTACTTC. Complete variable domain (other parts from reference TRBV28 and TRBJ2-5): DVKVTQSSRYLVKRTGEKVFLECVQDMDHENMFWYRQDPGLGLRLIYFSYDVKMKEKGDIPEGYSVSREKKERFSLILESASTNQTSMYLCASSLSGGKETQYFGPGTRLLVL.

CDR3 sequence (DNA): TGTGCCAGCAGCTCTTTCACAGAAAACTATGGCTACACCTTC. It encodes CASSSFTENYGYTF. The gene calls are TRBV7-2 and TRBJ1-2; D remains ambiguous. The germline gives CDR1 SGHTA, CDR2 FQGNSA. Trimming cost V 4 bases and J 2 bases, with 11 bases left between them. The CDR3 covers 14 residues.

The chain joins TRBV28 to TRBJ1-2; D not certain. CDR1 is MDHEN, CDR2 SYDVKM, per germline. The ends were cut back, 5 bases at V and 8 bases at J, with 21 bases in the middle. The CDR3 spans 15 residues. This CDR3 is CASSPPGGDLLGYTF. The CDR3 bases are TGTGCCAGCAGTCCTCCGGGTGGAGACCTGCTGGGCTACACCTTC.

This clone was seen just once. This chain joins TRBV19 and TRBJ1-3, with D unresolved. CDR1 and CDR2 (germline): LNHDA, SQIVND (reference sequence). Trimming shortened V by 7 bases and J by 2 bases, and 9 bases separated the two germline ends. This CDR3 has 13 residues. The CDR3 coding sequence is TGTGCCAGTACTCAGGCTCCTGGAAACACCATATATTTT. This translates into CASTQAPGNTIYF.

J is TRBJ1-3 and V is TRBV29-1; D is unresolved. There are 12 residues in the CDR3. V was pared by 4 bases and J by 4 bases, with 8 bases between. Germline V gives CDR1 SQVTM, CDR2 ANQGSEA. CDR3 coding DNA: TGCAGCGTTGCAGGAACCGGAAACACCATATATTTT. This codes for CSVAGTGNTIYF.

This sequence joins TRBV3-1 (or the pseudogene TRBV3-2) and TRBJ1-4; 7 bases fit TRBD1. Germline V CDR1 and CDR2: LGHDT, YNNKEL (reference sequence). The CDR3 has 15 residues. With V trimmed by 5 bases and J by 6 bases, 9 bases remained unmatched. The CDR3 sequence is CASSGPRTGYEKLFF. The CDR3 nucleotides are TGTGCCAGCAGCGGTCCCCGGACAGGTTATGAAAAACTGTTTTTT.

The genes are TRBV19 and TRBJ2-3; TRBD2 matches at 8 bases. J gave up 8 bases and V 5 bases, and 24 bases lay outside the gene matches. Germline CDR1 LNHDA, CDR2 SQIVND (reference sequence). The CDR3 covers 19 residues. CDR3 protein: CASSARSWTGSGVRGTQYF. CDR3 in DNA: TGTGCCAGTAGTGCCCGAAGTTGGACCGGTAGCGGGGTAAGAGGTACGCAGTATTTT.

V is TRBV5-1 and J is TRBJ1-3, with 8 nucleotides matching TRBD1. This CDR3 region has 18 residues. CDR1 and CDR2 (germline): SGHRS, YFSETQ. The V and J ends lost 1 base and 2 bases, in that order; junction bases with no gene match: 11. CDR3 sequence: CASSLSTQGVGPGNTIYF. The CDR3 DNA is TGCGCCAGCAGCTTGTCAACACAGGGGGTCGGACCTGGAAACACCATATATTTT.

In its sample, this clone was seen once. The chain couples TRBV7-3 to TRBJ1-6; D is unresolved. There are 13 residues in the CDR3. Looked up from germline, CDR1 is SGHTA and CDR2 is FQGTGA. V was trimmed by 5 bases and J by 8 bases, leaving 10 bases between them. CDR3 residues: CASSQVPDSPLHF. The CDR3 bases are TGTGCCAGCAGCCAGGTTCCAGATTCACCCCTCCACTTT.

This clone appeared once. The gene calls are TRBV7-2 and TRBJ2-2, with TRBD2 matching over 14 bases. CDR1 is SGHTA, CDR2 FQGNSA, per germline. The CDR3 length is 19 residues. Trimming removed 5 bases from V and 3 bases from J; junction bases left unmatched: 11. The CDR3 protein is CASSLGLAGGAFHTGELFF. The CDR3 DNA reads TGTGCCAGCAGCCTCGGACTAGCGGGGGGCGCCTTTCACACCGGGGAGCTGTTTTTT.

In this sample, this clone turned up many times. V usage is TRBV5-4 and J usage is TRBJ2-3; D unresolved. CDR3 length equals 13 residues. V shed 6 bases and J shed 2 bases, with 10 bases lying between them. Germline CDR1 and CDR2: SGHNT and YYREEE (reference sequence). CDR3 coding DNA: TGTGCCAGCACGGCGGATTACACAGATACGCAGTATTTT. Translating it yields CASTADYTDTQYF.

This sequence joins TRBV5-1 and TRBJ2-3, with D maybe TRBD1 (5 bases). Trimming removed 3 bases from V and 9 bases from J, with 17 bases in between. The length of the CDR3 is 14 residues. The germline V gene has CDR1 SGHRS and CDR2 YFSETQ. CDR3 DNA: TGCGCCAGCAGCTCCATGGACGTTAAGGGGACGCAGTATTTT. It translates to CASSSMDVKGTQYF.

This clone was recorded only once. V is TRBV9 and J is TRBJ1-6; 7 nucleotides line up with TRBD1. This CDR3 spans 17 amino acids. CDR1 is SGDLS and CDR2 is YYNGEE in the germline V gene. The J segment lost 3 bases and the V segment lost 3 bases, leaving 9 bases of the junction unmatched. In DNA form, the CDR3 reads TGTGCCAGCAGCGCTCCACAGGGGTACATCTATAATTCACCCCTCCACTTT. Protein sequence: CASSAPQGYIYNSPLHF.

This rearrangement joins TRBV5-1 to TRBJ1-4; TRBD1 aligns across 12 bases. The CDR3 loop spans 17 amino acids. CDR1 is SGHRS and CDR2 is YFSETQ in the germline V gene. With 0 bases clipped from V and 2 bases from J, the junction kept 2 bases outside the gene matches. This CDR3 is CASSLGDRGPTNEKLFF. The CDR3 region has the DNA TGCGCCAGCAGCTTGGGGGACAGGGGGCCGACTAATGAAAAACTGTTTTTT.

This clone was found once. The CDR3: CASSLYSTGVSSPLHF. DNA of the CDR3: TGTGCCAGCTCACTCTACTCGACAGGGGTGAGTTCACCCCTCCACTTT. The V call is TRBV18, the J call TRBJ1-6, with 8 bases that match TRBD1. The V gene end was trimmed by 4 bases and the J gene end by 9 bases; junction bases not matched to a gene: 11. The CDR3 has 16 amino acids. CDR1 is KGHSH, CDR2 LQKENI, per germline.

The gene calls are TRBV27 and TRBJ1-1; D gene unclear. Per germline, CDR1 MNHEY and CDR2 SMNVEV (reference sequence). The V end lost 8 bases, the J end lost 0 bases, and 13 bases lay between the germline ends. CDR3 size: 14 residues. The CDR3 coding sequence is TGTGCCAGCTACCCAGGAGGGATGAACACTGAAGCTTTCTTT. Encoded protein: CASYPGGMNTEAFF.

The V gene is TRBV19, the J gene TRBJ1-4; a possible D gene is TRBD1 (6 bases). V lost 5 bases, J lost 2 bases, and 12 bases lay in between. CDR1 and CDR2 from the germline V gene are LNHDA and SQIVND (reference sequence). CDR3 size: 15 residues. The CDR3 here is CASSPQGWTNEKLFF. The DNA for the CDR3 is TGTGCCAGTAGTCCCCAGGGGTGGACTAATGAAAAACTGTTTTTT. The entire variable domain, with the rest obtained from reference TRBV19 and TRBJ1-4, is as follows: DGGITQSPKYLFRKEGQNVTLSCEQNLNHDAMYWYRQDPGQGLRLIYYSQIVNDFQKGDIAEGYSVSREKKESFPLTVTSAQKNPTAFYLCASSPQGWTNEKLFFGSGTQLSVL.